One T cell receptor (beta chain) is described in this entry. What it binds is not known. This sample was included in a study of cytomegalovirus exposure and HLA in healthy donors. Study results and caveats: Three of the chains that were CMV-associated were confirmed in vitro to be specific for CMV antigens. Across donors, sequencing depth was assumed by presence/absence analyses to be roughly uniform. According to a later analysis, most TCR beta chains associated with CMV appeared HLA-restricted.

Donors consisted of healthy bone marrow donors. V was pared by 3 bases and J by 6 bases, with 15 bases between. Germline V gene sequence: CDR1 SGHRS, CDR2 YFSETQ. There are 14 residues in the CDR3. The PCR contained 60 Vbeta and 13 Jbeta primers. Using immunoSEQ multiplex PCR, the repertoire was profiled, and TCRdb retains in-frame clones only, with some absent. The sample consists of 150,000 to 190,000 clones, around 75% of them appearing once. The sample taken for sequencing was PBMCs. The chain links TRBV5-1 to TRBJ1-2; a weak D match, TRBD1 (6 bases). This receptor was obtained from a man between 18 and 29 years old in good health and CMV-seronegative. The CDR3 coding sequence is TGCGCCAGCAGCTATCAGGGGAGGGGGAATGGCTACACCTTC. Translation: CASSYQGRGNGYTF.